This T cell receptor (beta chain) emerged from a study of IL-17A CD8 T cells in psoriatic arthritis synovium. In the study overall: The goal of the study was to define the phenotype, molecular profile and function of synovial IL-17A+CD8+ T cells in psoriatic arthritis pathogenesis. General study outcomes and caveats: Only a few patients were covered by TCR sequencing, and this limited sample size was acknowledged by the authors. Cells were obtained from synovial fluid rather than synovial tissue, because no psoriatic arthritis synovial tissue samples were available. Some individual clones occupied over 5% of the repertoire, though most synovial CD8+ subsets remained polyclonal.

The CDR3 runs 14 amino acids, cysteine and phenylalanine included. Only the CDR3 DNA is retained, 42 bases long and in frame from the first base. CDR1 and CDR2 are drawn from the germline V gene: SQVTM, ANQGSEA. The junction shows trimming of 4 bases on V and 2 bases on J, and the gene matches do not reach 5 bases of it. Concerning this clone: This clone's antigen is unknown. There are no base qualities to consult, and no much larger clone falls within one base.

DNA was extracted (Qiagen), and TCRbeta V-D-J rearrangements were subjected to bias-controlled amplification followed by high-throughput sequencing (immunoSEQ; Adaptive Biotech). The paper's data handling went like this. The immunoSEQ Analyzer platform was used to analyze productive sequences at the sequence level. Clonality was calculated as 1 minus Pielou's evenness, with values from 0 (highly polyclonal) to 1 (monoclonal). How much repertoires overlapped between subsets was quantified with the Morisita index, which goes from 0 (no similarity) to 1 (complete similarity). In TCRdb, the immuneACCESS table is reduced to in-frame sequences with V and J assigned. These tables do not hold every clone; where another copy was compared, an unresolved V gene accounts for under half, and the others remain unexplained. V and J calls and clone size come straight from that table; D and trimming were deduced from the DNA. For this sample the table gives about 1,900 clones, of which approximately 69% were detected only once. The leading ten clones occupy approximately 8.8% of the sample.

Synovial fluid effusions were aspirated from actively inflamed joints of psoriatic arthritis patients. For each patient, synovial fluid served as the source from which three memory CD8+ T cell populations were isolated by sorting: Tc1 cells (IL-17A-IFNgamma+), Tc17 cells (IL-17A+) and the bulk memory fraction, allowing their TCR repertoires to be compared. The Classification of Psoriatic Arthritis Study Group (CASPAR) criteria were met by the psoriatic arthritis patients. For the bulk memory CD8+ T cell sort, CD45RA-CD27+/- cells were combined with CD45RA+CD27- cells. Sorted CD8+ T cell subsets from the synovial fluid of a few patients with psoriatic arthritis were subjected to TCRbeta sequencing. After isolation with Lymphoprep, synovial fluid mononuclear cells were cryopreserved in liquid nitrogen until use. Cryopreservation medium contained around 50% fetal calf serum and around 9.5% dimethyl sulfoxide.

Sequencing was performed on memory CD8+ T cells from synovial fluid. The sample's cell subset or site label, in plain terms: bulk memory CD8+ T cells (CD45RA-CD27+/- and CD45RA+CD27-). The V gene is TRBV29-1 and the J gene is TRBJ1-2; 9 bases in between match TRBD1. This clonotype originated in a human donor with psoriatic arthritis. In nucleotide form, the sequence is TGCAGCGTTGTCCCAGGGACAGGGAACTATGGCTACACCTTC. Translated, this gives CSVVPGTGNYGYTF.